The clone carrying this T cell receptor beta chain was counted between two and nine times. Its specificity is not known. MiXCR, applied by TCRdb to the 5' RACE reads, yields one record per CDR3 protein. The top ten clones hold over 13% of a sample with just under 600,000 distinct CDR3 sequences, around an eighth of them seen once. This record comes from a study of T cells after yellow fever vaccination. In the study overall: Fractions with few cells were prepared using SMART-Seq v4 Ultra Low Input.

Study-level points and caveats: Repertoires sorted by FACS could include abundant clonotypes that are contaminants from the bulk population.

V was shortened by 10 bases and J by 0 bases, with 13 bases between the two germline ends. CDR3 size: 13 residues. This chain links TRBV12-3 or TRBV12-4 with TRBJ2-7, with D maybe TRBD2 (6 bases). The source of this sequence is a man aged 25-45 years who received the YFV17D yellow fever vaccine. The specimen was PBMCs, collected on the day of the yellow fever booster vaccination. CDR3 sequence reads: CATRGGTSYEQYF. In DNA, the CDR3 is TGTGCCACCCGGGGCGGGACCTCCTACGAGCAGTACTTC.